This T cell receptor (beta chain) stems from a study of blood T cell repertoires in COVID-19. Study-level background: Sources were T cells, B-cell-depleted T cells, or PBMCs; the material itself was cDNA or gDNA.

Libraries were prepared by immunoSEQ multiplex PCR; TCRdb keeps only in-frame clonotypes and omits some of them. The data show about 24,000 clones, approximately 90% seen once. The CDR3 has 19 residues. CDR1 is MDHEN, CDR2 SYDVKM, per germline. The V and J ends lost 3 bases and 4 bases, in that order; junction bases with no gene match: 20. The V call is TRBV28, the J call TRBJ2-7; 8 bases align to TRBD2. This receptor was taken from a man in his 70s with acute or convalescent COVID-19. Specimen: peripheral blood. CDR3 DNA sequence: TGTGCCAGCAGTTTTAACCCCGTCAGCGTCAGCGGGAGTGATTACGAGCAGTACTTC. Protein sequence: CASSFNPVSVSGSDYEQYF.